This is a list of T cell receptor beta chains from one sample in a study of CD8+ T cells in alopecia areata. Sequencing used immunoSEQ multiplex PCR; TCRdb keeps in-frame clones, though not all of them. The repertoire consists of about 180,000 clones, with about 63% occurring once and the leading ten covering 1.7%. Specimen: CD4+ T cells sorted from blood, collected at week 0. The receptors were sampled from a human donor with alopecia areata. CDR3s include the opening cysteine and the closing phenylalanine or tryptophan. D genes are given only for firm matches. Clone size is not always given. Where it is, it says once, few, many or a class for expanded clones.

v_call	cdr3_length	d_call	clone_size	j_call	cdr3_aa
TRBV7-2	16	.	.	TRBJ1-4	CASSPRTGVSNEKLFF
TRBV5-1	15	TRBD2	.	TRBJ2-1	CASSTGTSSYNEQFF
TRBV29-1	13	TRBD1	.	TRBJ2-7	CSVLGTGVNEQYF
TRBV29-1	13	.	.	TRBJ2-1	CSVDSEVYNEQFF
TRBV30	12	TRBD1	.	TRBJ1-1	CAWIRQGTEAFF
TRBV30	15	TRBD1	.	TRBJ2-7	CAWSVPYRGLNEQYF
TRBV29-1	12	.	.	TRBJ2-2	CSGQENTGELFF
TRBV2	13	.	.	TRBJ2-7	CASSSQGLGEQYF
TRBV29-1	12	TRBD2	few	TRBJ2-7	CSVGTSGYEQYF
TRBV9	14	.	.	TRBJ2-5	CASSVGQTQETQYF
TRBV9	12	.	.	TRBJ1-1	CASSVVNTEAFF
TRBV18	15	.	.	TRBJ1-6	CASSPQGTGVSPLHF
TRBV27	15	.	.	TRBJ1-3	CASSPTLSSGNTIYF
TRBV29-1	12	TRBD1	.	TRBJ1-2	CSAEGTGSYYTF
TRBV7-2	13	.	.	TRBJ2-3	CASSLSSTDTQYF
TRBV15	15	.	.	TRBJ1-6	CATSSARQQNSPLHF
TRBV6-1	11	.	few	TRBJ1-2	CASSEGPSHTF
TRBV30	13	TRBD1	.	TRBJ1-2	CASTGTGRYGYTF
TRBV27	14	TRBD2	.	TRBJ2-5	CASRPGLGGETQYF
TRBV18	15	.	few	TRBJ1-2	CASSTTGGGLYGYTF
TRBV28	13	.	.	TRBJ1-1	CASSLQMNTEAFF
TRBV27	15	.	.	TRBJ2-7	CASSLGGGLSYEQYF
TRBV5-1	14	.	.	TRBJ2-5	CASSLEGVRETQYF
TRBV30	11	TRBD1	.	TRBJ1-5	CAWSLDRAQHF
TRBV25-1	12	.	.	TRBJ1-5	CASRVGDQPQHF
TRBV30	14	TRBD2	.	TRBJ2-5	CAWSVSSGGETQYF